A single TCR beta chain is shown here with its context. The data were taken from a study of blood T cell repertoires in COVID-19. Methods used by the authors: Reference gene primer amplification gave estimated nucleated cell counts. Clones were sequenced by immunoSEQ multiplex PCR, and TCRdb holds only the in-frame ones, with some missing. V, J and clone size derive from that table, while D and trimming were established from the DNA sequence. The sample records some 170,000 clones, around 84% being singletons. The CDR3 covers 16 residues. Trimming cost V 1 base and J 4 bases, with 16 bases left between them. Germline V gives CDR1 MGHRA, CDR2 YSYEKL.

The specimen was peripheral blood. The receptor comes from a man in his forties or fifties with acute or convalescent COVID-19. The chain links TRBV4-1 to TRBJ1-2, with D tentatively TRBD1 (5 bases). CDR3 DNA: TGCGCCAGCAGCCAAGGGACATCCGTGGAGATCTATGGCTACACCTTC. Protein: CASSQGTSVEIYGYTF.